Sequencing of this TCR beta chain was carried out in a study of cytomegalovirus exposure and HLA in healthy donors. Whole-study findings and limits: A later look showed TCR association rates differing by HLA locus, highest for DRB1 and lowest for HLA-C.

As concerns this clone: Its specificity is not known.

The primer mix had 60 Vbeta and 13 Jbeta primers. Libraries were prepared by immunoSEQ multiplex PCR; TCRdb keeps only in-frame clonotypes and omits some of them. The data contain about 200,000 clones, 75% to 90% of them singletons. Germline-derived CDR1 and CDR2 are MNHEY and SVGAGI. V was pared by 0 bases and J by 7 bases, with 12 bases between. The CDR3 sequence is 15 residues long. This clonotype was obtained from a boy aged 2-9 years in good health and CMV-seronegative. The sequencing sample was made of PBMCs. J is TRBJ2-2 and V is TRBV6-5; D gene ambiguous. As DNA, the CDR3 is TGTGCCAGCAGTTACTCCGCAGTGGTGCTCGGGGAGCTGTTTTTT. The encoded protein is CASSYSAVVLGELFF.